This section outlines one T cell receptor beta chain sequence together with its context. This CDR3 is built from 11 residues. Germline loops: CDR1 SQVTM, CDR2 ANQGSEA. Trimming stripped 5 bases from V and 3 bases from J, with 7 bases between. The source of the sample is a study of cytomegalovirus exposure and HLA in healthy donors. PCR amplification relied on 60 Vbeta primers (plus 13 Jbeta primers). Clones were sequenced by immunoSEQ multiplex PCR, and TCRdb holds only the in-frame ones, with some missing. This sample has approximately 220,000 clones, with about three quarters found just once. The sequence was collected from a male donor in good health and CMV-seronegative. The chain recombines TRBV29-1 with TRBJ2-5; D is perhaps TRBD1 (6 bases). The sequenced sample was PBMCs. CDR3 residues: CSVWTEETQYF. The CDR3 DNA is TGCAGCGTTTGGACAGAAGAGACCCAGTACTTC.